The TCR beta chain described here comes from a study of blood T cell repertoires in COVID-19. Study context: Acute and convalescent COVID-19 specimens originated in the United States, Italy and Spain. T cells, B-cell-depleted T cells, or PBMCs provided the cDNA or gDNA that served as material.

CDR1 is SNHLY and CDR2 is FYNNEI in the germline V gene. The CDR3 contains 13 residues. The V segment lost 2 bases and the J segment 6 bases; nucleotides outside the gene matches: 2. Original methodology: Amplification from reference gene primers served as the basis for estimated nucleated cell counts. Data came from immunoSEQ multiplex PCR; TCRdb stores just in-frame clones and leaves some out. The DNA was the basis for D and trimming; V, J and clone size are from that table. The top ten hold 9.5% to 13% of the sample, which has roughly 150,000 clones, 65% to 85% seen once. The sequence came from a man between 65 and 80 years old with active or convalescent COVID-19. Sequencing was performed on peripheral blood. The V and J genes are TRBV2 and TRBJ1-1; 8 bases agree with TRBD1. In DNA, the CDR3 is TGTGCCAGCAGTGAACACAGGGGGGCTGAAGCTTTCTTT. This encodes CASSEHRGAEAFF.